This is a list of T cell receptor beta chains from one sample in a study of follicular helper T cells after annual influenza vaccination. TCRdb's table, derived via immunoSEQ multiplex PCR, lists solely in-frame clones and lacks some. The table shows 6,000 to 7,500 clones, with roughly 84% occurring only once. The sequencing used CXCR5- memory CD4+ T cells sorted from blood, collected 7 days after influenza vaccination. These receptors originate from an adult who received the influenza vaccine. Both conserved end residues are part of each CDR3. A D gene is named only where the DNA matches it firmly. Clone sizes are given selectively: once, few, many, or a class where the clone is expanded.

>.|.|TRBV19|TRBJ1-1
CASSKRANTEAFF
TGTGCCAGTAGTAAAAGGGCCAACACTGAAGCTTTCTTT
>.|.|TRBV5-6|TRBJ1-6
CASSPGAGRDNSPLHF
TGTGCCAGCAGCCCTGGGGCAGGGCGGGATAATTCACCCCTCCACTTT
>few|.|TRBV2|TRBJ1-1
CASSENPNTEAFF
TGTGCCAGCAGTGAAAACCCGAACACTGAAGCTTTCTTT
>.|.|TRBV11-2|TRBJ2-7
CASSLEYEQYF
TGTGCCAGCAGCTTAGAGTACGAGCAGTACTTC
>.|.|TRBV4-1|TRBJ2-3
CASNPLKGTDTQYF
TGCGCCAGCAACCCCCTGAAGGGAACAGATACGCAGTATTTT
>few|.|TRBV10-1|TRBJ1-1
CASRKGPTDTEAFF
TGCGCCAGCAGGAAGGGACCAACGGACACTGAAGCTTTCTTT
>.|.|TRBV11-1|TRBJ1-4
CASSRQINEKLFF
TGTGCCAGCAGCCGACAGATAAATGAAAAACTGTTTTTT
>.|.|TRBV6-1|TRBJ2-7
CASSERWGGYEQYF
TGTGCCAGCAGTGAACGTTGGGGTGGATACGAGCAGTACTTC
>.|.|TRBV14|TRBJ1-3
CASSRAGTGNTIYF
TGTGCCAGCAGCCGGGCAGGGACTGGAAACACCATATATTTT
>.|TRBD2|TRBV6-5|TRBJ2-4
CASRELTSGGNIQYF
TGTGCCAGCCGAGAATTGACTAGCGGGGGGAACATTCAGTACTTC
>.|TRBD2|TRBV5-5|TRBJ2-1
CASSAAGLATGEQFF
TGTGCCAGCAGCGCAGCGGGACTAGCGACTGGCGAGCAGTTCTTC
>.|.|TRBV5-1|TRBJ2-1
CASSPEGGNTYNEQFF
TGCGCCAGCAGCCCCGAGGGCGGGAATACCTACAATGAGCAGTTCTTC
>.|.|TRBV7-9|TRBJ2-5
CASASVLRETQYF
TGTGCCAGCGCCTCGGTTCTAAGGGAGACCCAGTACTTC
>.|TRBD1|TRBV6-4|TRBJ1-2
CASSDNRGLGYTF
TGTGCCAGCAGTGACAACAGGGGGCTTGGCTACACCTTC
>.|.|TRBV19|TRBJ1-1
CASSRGLGLPLNTEAFF
TGTGCCAGTAGTAGGGGACTGGGGCTTCCTCTGAACACTGAAGCTTTCTTT
>.|.|TRBV21-1|TRBJ2-7
CASSKQEGREDEQYF
TGTGCCAGCAGCAAACAGGAGGGGCGAGAGGACGAGCAGTACTTC
>.|.|TRBV15|TRBJ2-7
CATSRDRAGPSSYEQYF
TGTGCCACCAGCAGAGATCGAGCGGGCCCAAGCTCCTACGAGCAGTACTTC
>.|.|TRBV5-4|TRBJ1-2
CASSGPRDTNYGYTF
TGTGCCAGCAGCGGACCCCGGGACACCAACTATGGCTACACCTTC
>once|TRBD2|TRBV7-2|TRBJ2-4
CASSFHRAGGLNIQYF
TGTGCCAGCAGCTTTCATAGAGCGGGAGGGTTAAACATTCAGTACTTC
>.|TRBD2|TRBV5-6|TRBJ2-2
CASSLGAGLKSGELFF
TGTGCCAGCAGCTTGGGAGCGGGACTAAAATCCGGGGAGCTGTTTTTT
>.|TRBD2|TRBV5-1|TRBJ2-3
CASSLAGVGDTQYF
TGCGCCAGCAGCTTAGCGGGAGTCGGAGATACGCAGTATTTT
>.|.|TRBV30|TRBJ2-5
CAWSVGSGTQETQYF
TGTGCCTGGAGTGTAGGGAGCGGTACCCAAGAGACCCAGTACTTC
>.|TRBD2|TRBV29-1|TRBJ2-3
CSVVLGLASDTQYF
TGCAGCGTTGTACTGGGACTAGCTTCAGATACGCAGTATTTT
>.|.|TRBV29-1|TRBJ2-2
CSVERNNGELFF
TGCAGCGTTGAGAGGAATAACGGGGAGCTGTTTTTT
>.|TRBD1|TRBV7-2|TRBJ1-2
CASRLQGAGYGYTF
TGTGCCAGCAGGCTACAGGGGGCAGGCTATGGCTACACCTTC
>.|.|TRBV19|TRBJ2-4
CASTPTTRTKNIQYF
TGTGCCAGTACCCCTACGACCAGGACCAAAAACATTCAGTACTTC
>.|.|TRBV27|TRBJ2-7
CASSEGRLQYF
TGTGCCAGCAGTGAGGGGAGGCTGCAGTACTTC
>.|.|TRBV6-6|TRBJ2-2
CASSYFPRGNTGELFF
TGTGCCAGCAGTTACTTCCCACGGGGGAACACCGGGGAGCTGTTTTTT
>.|.|TRBV6-1|TRBJ2-1
CVLERGRGNEQFF
TGTGTACTCGAAAGGGGGAGAGGCAATGAGCAGTTCTTC
>.|.|TRBV6-1|TRBJ2-6
CASRAGANVLTF
TGTGCCAGCAGAGCCGGGGCCAACGTCCTGACTTTC
>.|.|TRBV9|TRBJ2-6
CASSSGGTGANVLTF
TGTGCCAGCAGCTCCGGGGGCACTGGGGCCAACGTCCTGACTTTC
>.|.|TRBV5-1|TRBJ2-5
CASSLDGETQYF
TGCGCCAGCAGCTTGGATGGGGAGACCCAGTACTTC
>.|.|TRBV10-3|TRBJ1-2
CAISENRDNYGYTF
TGTGCCATCAGTGAGAACAGGGATAACTATGGCTACACCTTC
>.|TRBD1|TRBV7-7|TRBJ1-6
CASSLDPGQGADSPLHF
TGTGCTAGCAGCTTAGACCCGGGACAGGGGGCTGATTCACCCCTCCACTTT
>.|TRBD1|TRBV2|TRBJ2-5
CASSRQGRRETQYF
TGTGCCAGCAGTCGACAGGGTAGGCGGGAGACCCAGTACTTC
>.|.|TRBV20-1|TRBJ2-5
CSASSRETQYF
TGCAGTGCCAGCAGTCGAGAGACCCAGTACTTC
>.|TRBD1|TRBV2|TRBJ2-1
CASSRDSGMDEQFF
TGTGCCAGCAGCCGGGACAGCGGCATGGATGAGCAGTTCTTC
>few|.|TRBV20-1|TRBJ1-2
CSAWVRYGYTF
TGCAGTGCTTGGGTGAGGTATGGCTACACCTTC
>.|TRBD1|TRBV6-1|TRBJ1-1
CASSIRTGTEAFF
TGTGCCAGCAGTATCAGGACAGGCACTGAAGCTTTCTTT
>.|.|TRBV30|TRBJ2-2
CAWSVARGCGELFF
TGTGCCTGGAGTGTAGCTAGGGGGTGCGGGGAGCTGTTTTTT
>.|TRBD2|TRBV11-2|TRBJ2-3
CASSPSGDSTDTQYF
TGTGCCAGCAGCCCAAGCGGGGATAGCACAGATACGCAGTATTTT
>.|.|TRBV19|TRBJ2-5
CATRSGGETQYF
TGTGCCACCAGGTCAGGGGGGGAGACCCAGTACTTC
>.|.|TRBV28|TRBJ2-7
CASSGGGQSSYEQYF
TGTGCCAGCAGTGGGGGGGGACAGAGCTCCTACGAGCAGTACTTC
>.|.|TRBV6-1|TRBJ1-3
CASSEGGAGGNTIYF
TGTGCCAGCAGTGAAGGGGGCGCGGGGGGAAACACCATATATTTT
>.|TRBD2|TRBV5-1|TRBJ2-3
CASSSLAGAADTQYF
TGCGCCAGCAGCTCCTTAGCGGGAGCGGCAGATACGCAGTATTTT
>.|TRBD1|TRBV5-1|TRBJ2-2
CASSPEGQGWPGELFF
TGCGCCAGCAGCCCCGAGGGACAGGGTTGGCCCGGGGAGCTGTTTTTT
>.|.|TRBV6-1|TRBJ2-7
CASSRDGAYEQYF
TGTGCCAGCAGCAGGGACGGCGCCTACGAGCAGTACTTC
>.|.|TRBV19|TRBJ2-7
CASSIGGAEGEQYF
TGTGCCAGTAGTATAGGGGGGGCCGAAGGCGAGCAGTACTTC
>.|.|TRBV6-6|TRBJ2-3
CASRLGDTQYF
TGTGCCAGCAGGTTGGGAGATACGCAGTATTTT
>.|TRBD2|TRBV18|TRBJ2-7
CASSPDSGSSYEQYF
TGTGCCAGCTCCCCTGACAGCGGGAGCTCCTACGAGCAGTACTTC
>.|.|TRBV6-5|TRBJ1-1
CASSYSERQGGEAFF
TGTGCCAGCAGTTACTCGGAGCGGCAGGGAGGGGAAGCTTTCTTT